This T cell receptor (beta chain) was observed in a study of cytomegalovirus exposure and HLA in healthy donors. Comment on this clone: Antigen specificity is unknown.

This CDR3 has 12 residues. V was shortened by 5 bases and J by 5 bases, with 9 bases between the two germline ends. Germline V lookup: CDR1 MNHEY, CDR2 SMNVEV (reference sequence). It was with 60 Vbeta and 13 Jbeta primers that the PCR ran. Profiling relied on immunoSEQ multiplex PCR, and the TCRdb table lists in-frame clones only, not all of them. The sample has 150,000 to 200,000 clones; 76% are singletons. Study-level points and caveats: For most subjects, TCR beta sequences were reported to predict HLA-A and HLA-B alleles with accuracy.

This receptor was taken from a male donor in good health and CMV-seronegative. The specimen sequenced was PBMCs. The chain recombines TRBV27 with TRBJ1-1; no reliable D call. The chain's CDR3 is CASSNPLTEAFF. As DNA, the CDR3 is TGTGCCAGCAGTAATCCACTGACTGAAGCTTTCTTT.